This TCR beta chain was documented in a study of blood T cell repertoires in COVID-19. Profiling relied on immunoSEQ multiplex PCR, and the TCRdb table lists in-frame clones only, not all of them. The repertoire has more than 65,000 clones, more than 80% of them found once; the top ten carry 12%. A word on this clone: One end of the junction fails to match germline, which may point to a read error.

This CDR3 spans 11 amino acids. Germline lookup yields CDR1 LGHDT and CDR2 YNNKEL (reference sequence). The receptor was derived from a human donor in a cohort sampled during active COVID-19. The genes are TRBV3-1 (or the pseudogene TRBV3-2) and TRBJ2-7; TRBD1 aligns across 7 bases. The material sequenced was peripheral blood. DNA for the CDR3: TGTGCCAGCAGCTATCCGGGACAGAAGCACTTC. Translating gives CASSYPGQKHF.